This paragraph reports one TCR beta chain. The antigen remains undetermined. The hyperthyroidism was newly diagnosed and had lasted under 2 months; the patients were aged 18 to 65. Amplified regions were TCR beta CDR3 sequences from RNA transcripts. The TCR CDR3 first-round RT-PCR relied on the HTBI primer set. A single record per CDR3 protein comes from TCRdb applying MiXCR to the multiplex PCR reads. Of 500,000 to 750,000 distinct CDR3 sequences in the sample, around 14% were seen once. Germline trimming cut 3 bases from V and 13 bases from J; bases unmatched to any gene: 10. Germline CDR1 reads WNHNN; CDR2 reads SYGVQD (reference sequence). The CDR3 runs 15 residues. The data are from a study of T cells in Graves' hyperthyroidism and ophthalmopathy. Study-wide context: Sampling of peripheral blood happened at initial diagnosis, prior to any treatment. Whole-study results and caveats: In the analysis, a 13 V-J model separated ophthalmopathy from stable hyperthyroidism. Blood also held most thyroid clonotypes expanded beyond 0.001.

Material: blood. The V call is TRBV10-1, the J call TRBJ2-1; 12 nucleotides line up with TRBD2. This TCR derives from a woman under 40 with Graves' hyperthyroidism. This CDR3 is CASSDETSGRRAQFF. The CDR3, as DNA: TGCGCCAGCAGTGATGAGACTAGCGGGAGAAGGGCCCAGTTCTTC.